Below are 20 T cell receptor beta chains sequenced from a single sample in a study of beta chain features in type 1 diabetes. The study, taken as a whole, reports: In every one of the four CD4+ subsets, TCRB CDR3s were moderately but significantly shorter in Type 1 diabetes patients.

Reverse transcribing all isolated RNA meant expressed TCRB transcripts were sequenced. Here immunoSEQ multiplex PCR was the method, and the copy in TCRdb shows in-frame clones only, minus some. The sample lists roughly 340,000 clones; approximately 13% were seen once. No antigen has been assigned to these receptors. The sequencing sample was made of naive CD4+ T cells from blood. The source of these receptors is a woman aged 18 to 35 with type 1 diabetes.

This clone showed up just a few times. The chain links TRBV6-4 to TRBJ1-1; the match to TRBD1 covers 7 bases. V shed 8 bases, J shed 3 bases, and the junction held 3 bases outside the gene matches. The CDR3 covers 12 residues. CDR1 and CDR2 (germline): MRHNA, SNTAGT. The CDR3 DNA reads TGTGCCAGCGACAGGGAGCACACTGAAGCTTTCTTT. It codes for CASDREHTEAFF.

There are a few counts of this clone. The chain couples TRBV18 to TRBJ2-3; 7 bases line up with TRBD2. The CDR3 contains 14 residues. Germline CDR1 and CDR2: KGHSH and LQKENI. V lost 1 base to trimming and J lost 5 bases; unmatched junction nucleotides: 3. The CDR3 here is CASSPHGGIDTQYF. The DNA of the CDR3 is TGTGCCAGCTCACCACACGGGGGGATAGATACGCAGTATTTT.

This sequence joins TRBV28 and TRBJ1-1; D is ambiguous. The germline V gene encodes CDR1 MDHEN and CDR2 SYDVKM. Trimming pared 6 bases from V and 1 base from J, leaving 9 bases between. The CDR3 is 13 amino acids. The CDR3 region is CASRPTANTEAFF. CDR3 in DNA: TGTGCCAGCAGACCTACAGCGAACACTGAAGCTTTCTTT. Variable domain in full (rest from reference TRBV28 and TRBJ1-1): DVKVTQSSRYLVKRTGEKVFLECVQDMDHENMFWYRQDPGLGLRLIYFSYDVKMKEKGDIPEGYSVSREKKERFSLILESASTNQTSMYLCASRPTANTEAFFGQGTRLTVV.

The V and J genes are TRBV28 and TRBJ2-7; TRBD1 aligns across 7 bases. J gave up 6 bases and V 5 bases, and 7 bases lay outside the gene matches. The CDR3 covers 13 residues. Germline V gene lookup returns CDR1 MDHEN and CDR2 SYDVKM. The CDR3 region is CASSAPYRGEQYF. For the CDR3, the DNA is TGTGCCAGCAGTGCACCGTACAGGGGCGAGCAGTACTTC.

This clone was seen more than once but under ten times. The chain uses TRBV6-6 and TRBJ2-7, with TRBD1 matching over 10 bases. The CDR3 is 14 amino acids. With V trimmed by 6 bases and J by 7 bases, 9 bases remained unmatched. In germline, CDR1 is MNHNY, CDR2 SVGAGI (reference sequence). The chain's CDR3 is CASRTGTGVEEQYV. The CDR3 DNA follows: TGTGCCAGCAGGACCGGGACAGGGGTGGAAGAGCAGTACGTC.

V is TRBV20-1 and J is TRBJ2-1, with a weak D call TRBD2 (5 bases). CDR1 and CDR2 from the germline V gene are DFQATT and SNEGSKA (reference sequence). V lost 6 bases to trimming and J lost 10 bases, with 13 bases between them. CDR3 size: 11 residues. The CDR3 spells CSAPLVHEQFF. The CDR3 bases are TGCAGTGCGCCACTAGTGCACGAGCAGTTCTTC.

The chain joins TRBV4-3 to TRBJ2-2; D perhaps matches TRBD2 (6 bases). CDR1 is LGHNA, CDR2 YSLEER, per germline. V was cut by 0 bases and J by 5 bases, with 22 bases left in between. The CDR3 length is 19 residues. The CDR3 nucleotides are TGCGCCAGCAGCCAAGAGAGTATCGGGAGCGGTTTTTGGACCGGGGAGCTGTTTTTT. Translation: CASSQESIGSGFWTGELFF.

There are a few counts of this clone. The chain joins TRBV4-2 to TRBJ2-7; 15 nucleotides agree with TRBD2. After removal of 8 bases from V and 2 bases from J, the junction contained 19 bases not matched to a gene. CDR3 size: 20 residues. Germline V gene lookup returns CDR1 LGHNA and CDR2 YNFKEQ. The CDR3 bases are TGTGCCAGCCGATCTCAGGCCCCGACGGGACTAGCGGGAGGTACCTACGAGCAGTACTTC. Its protein is CASRSQAPTGLAGGTYEQYF.

J is TRBJ2-1 and V is TRBV19, with D unresolved. Deletions cut 7 bases from V and 2 bases from J, with 12 bases between. The germline gives CDR1 LNHDA, CDR2 SQIVND (reference sequence). The CDR3 has 14 amino acids. CDR3 amino acids: CASKRTHAYNEQFF. CDR3 DNA sequence: TGTGCCAGTAAGCGCACCCACGCCTACAATGAGCAGTTCTTC. The variable domain in full, with the rest retrieved from reference TRBV19 and TRBJ2-1, is DGGITQSPKYLFRKEGQNVTLSCEQNLNHDAMYWYRQDPGQGLRLIYYSQIVNDFQKGDIAEGYSVSREKKESFPLTVTSAQKNPTAFYLCASKRTHAYNEQFFGPGTRLTVL.

The rearrangement joins TRBV2 to TRBJ1-5; possibly TRBD1 for D (5 bases). The CDR3 length is 15 residues. The V end was cut by 2 bases, the J end by 4 bases, with 12 bases between. In germline, CDR1 is SNHLY, CDR2 FYNNEI. In DNA form, the CDR3 reads TGTGCCAGCAGTGAAATTGGCAGGGCTAATCAGCCCCAGCATTTT. It encodes CASSEIGRANQPQHF.

CDR3 nucleotides: TGTGCCAGCAGCTTAGGGGTAGCGGGAAACGGCGGGGAGCTGTTTTTT. Protein product: CASSLGVAGNGGELFF. The rearrangement links TRBV7-8 to TRBJ2-2; 8 bases match TRBD2. Germline V lookup: CDR1 SGHVS, CDR2 FQNEAQ. The CDR3 totals 16 residues. With V trimmed by 1 base and J by 7 bases, 8 bases remained unmatched.

This clone was counted a few times. The chain joins TRBV5-4 to TRBJ2-7, with 12 positions matching TRBD1. V lost 3 bases and J lost 3; bases outside the gene matches: 1. This CDR3 has 14 amino acids. From germline, CDR1 is SGHNT and CDR2 YYREEE (reference sequence). The CDR3 here is CASSWDRGLYEQYV. The CDR3 DNA reads as TGTGCCAGCAGCTGGGACAGGGGGCTCTACGAGCAGTACGTC.

CDR3: CASRASLSSYNEQFF. In nucleotides, the CDR3 is TGTGCCAGCAGGGCTAGCCTGAGCTCCTACAATGAGCAGTTCTTC. The V and J genes are TRBV11-3 and TRBJ2-1; a weak D match, TRBD2 (5 bases). The V gene's germline CDR1 is SGHNT and CDR2 YENEEA. The V end lost 6 bases, the J end lost 0 bases, and 12 bases lay between the germline ends. This CDR3 contains 15 residues. Looking up the rest from reference TRBV11-3 and TRBJ2-1 gives the full variable domain: EAGVVQSPRYKIIEKKQPVAFWCNPISGHNTLYWYLQNLGQGPELLIRYENEEAVDDSQLPKDRFSAERLKGVDSTLKIQPAELGDSAVYLCASRASLSSYNEQFFGPGTRLTVL.

In this sample, this clone turned up a few times. The chain links TRBV9 to TRBJ1-2; tentative D call: TRBD1 (5 bases). The CDR3 loop spans 15 amino acids. V lost 4 bases and J 4 bases, leaving 17 bases between the germline ends. Germline V gene sequence: CDR1 SGDLS, CDR2 YYNGEE. For the CDR3, the DNA is TGTGCCAGCAGCCCTCGGCCCCAGGGTGTCTATGGCTACACCTTC. Translation: CASSPRPQGVYGYTF.

In its sample, this clone was seen a few times. This chain joins TRBV6-5 and TRBJ1-1; D is uncertain. CDR3 length equals 15 residues. The ends were cut back, 6 bases at V and 1 base at J, with 15 bases in the middle. Germline-derived CDR1 and CDR2 are MNHEY and SVGAGI. CDR3 sequence reads: CASSSGEPSNTEAFF. The CDR3 region has the DNA TGTGCCAGCAGCTCAGGCGAACCTTCGAACACTGAAGCTTTCTTT.

The genes are TRBV6-6 and TRBJ2-7, with D possibly TRBD2 on 6 matching bases. There are 12 residues in the CDR3. The germline V gene encodes CDR1 MNHNY and CDR2 SVGAGI (reference sequence). Trimming took 0 bases from V and 9 from J, leaving 9 bases between them. This CDR3 is CASSYSKAGQYF. The CDR3 DNA sequence: TGTGCCAGCAGTTACTCGAAAGCGGGGCAGTACTTC.

The V and J genes are TRBV5-1 and TRBJ1-1; TRBD1 matches at 8 bases. The germline gives CDR1 SGHRS, CDR2 YFSETQ. V trimming: 4 bases; J trimming: 5 bases; junction bases outside the gene matches: 4. The CDR3 contains 13 residues. The CDR3 region has the DNA TGCGCCAGCAGCGACAGGGGTCGGACTGAAGCTTTCTTT. Translation gives CASSDRGRTEAFF.

The gene calls are TRBV5-4 and TRBJ2-1, with TRBD2 matching 8 bases. Germline CDR1 and CDR2: SGHNT and YYREEE (reference sequence). V dropped 0 bases and J dropped 6; count of bases not matched to a gene: 8. The CDR3 spans 16 residues. The CDR3 sequence is CASSLGGLAGPNEQFF. CDR3 coding DNA: TGTGCCAGCAGCTTGGGAGGACTAGCCGGCCCCAATGAGCAGTTCTTC.

This clone was seen only a few times. DNA for the CDR3: TGTGCCATCAGTGCGATCGGGAACACTGAAGCTTTCTTT. Its translation is CAISAIGNTEAFF. The chain combines TRBV10-3 with TRBJ1-1; the D is unclear. Germline assignment: CDR1 ENHRY and CDR2 SYGVKD. Trimming took off 4 bases at V and 1 base at J, with 7 bases between the two ends. This CDR3 region has 13 residues.

The V gene is TRBV9, the J gene TRBJ1-4; D may be TRBD1 (5 bases). Germline CDR1 is SGDLS and CDR2 is YYNGEE. Trimming took off 4 bases at V and 0 bases at J, with 10 bases between the two ends. The CDR3 sequence is 15 residues long. The CDR3: CASSTGHTTNEKLFF. The CDR3 DNA reads TGTGCCAGCAGCACTGGACATACAACTAATGAAAAACTGTTTTTT.